The rows below give T cell receptor beta chains drawn from one sample of a study of T cells in Graves' hyperthyroidism and ophthalmopathy. TCRdb recomputed calls from the multiplex PCR reads with MiXCR, one row per CDR3 protein. The data show over 500,000 distinct CDR3 sequences, roughly 15% seen once. The sample consisted of blood. These receptors were collected from a woman in her twenties or thirties with Graves' ophthalmopathy. Each CDR3 is given with its conserved first and last residue. Fields, in order: V gene, D gene, clone size, J gene, CDR3 length, CDR3 protein, CDR3 DNA. The D gene is left open where the match is weak. Only some rows state a clone size, as once, few, many or a class for expanded clones.

TRBV18	.	many	TRBJ2-7	13	CASSPGTEYEQYF	TGTGCCAGCTCACCTGGGACCGAATACGAGCAGTACTTC
TRBV27	.	few	TRBJ1-1	14	CASSFEDMNTEAFF	TGTGCCAGCAGTTTTGAAGACATGAACACTGAAGCTTTCTTT
TRBV30	.	many	TRBJ1-1	14	CAWSRGDTYTEAFF	TGTGCCTGGAGTAGGGGGGACACCTACACTGAAGCTTTCTTT
TRBV18	.	many	TRBJ1-1	14	CASSGMREGTEAFF	TGTGCCAGCTCAGGTATGAGGGAGGGCACTGAAGCTTTCTTT
TRBV20-1	TRBD2	few	TRBJ2-1	15	CSASDTGLEYNEQFF	TGCAGTGCTAGTGACACGGGACTAGAATACAATGAGCAGTTCTTC
TRBV5-6	TRBD1	many	TRBJ1-5	18	CASSFYKNRGVSNQPQHF	TGTGCCAGCAGCTTTTACAAAAACAGGGGAGTTAGCAATCAGCCCCAGCATTTT
TRBV20-1	TRBD2	many	TRBJ2-1	14	CSAPPSGSAQEQFF	TGCAGTGCTCCTCCTAGCGGGAGCGCCCAGGAGCAGTTCTTC
TRBV7-2	.	many	TRBJ1-2	13	CASSLTESYGYTF	TGTGCCAGCAGCTTAACAGAAAGCTATGGCTACACCTTC
TRBV5-1	TRBD2	few	TRBJ2-7	17	CASSLEAGGPISYEQYF	TGCGCCAGCAGCTTGGAAGCGGGAGGGCCAATATCCTACGAGCAGTACTTC
TRBV4-3	.	few	TRBJ1-2	16	CASSQDFGRPNYGYTF	TGCGCCAGCAGCCAAGATTTCGGAAGACCTAACTATGGCTACACCTTC
TRBV7-3	TRBD2	few	TRBJ2-1	17	CASSLTVGTSANNEQFF	TGTGCCAGCAGCTTAACGGTCGGGACTAGCGCGAACAATGAGCAGTTCTTC
TRBV20-1	.	many	TRBJ2-3	14	CSALTTVPTDTQYF	TGCAGTGCTCTCACGACAGTACCCACAGATACGCAGTATTTT
TRBV9	.	few	TRBJ1-3	16	CASSVAAGNSGNTIYF	TGTGCCAGCAGCGTAGCGGCAGGGAATTCTGGAAACACCATATATTTT
TRBV7-9	.	many	TRBJ2-1	14	CASSPDRSYNEQFF	TGTGCCAGCAGCCCCGACAGGTCCTACAATGAGCAGTTCTTC
TRBV19	TRBD1	.	TRBJ1-2	15	CASLKRTGGNYGYTF	TGTGCCAGCCTAAAACGGACAGGGGGTAACTATGGCTACACCTTC
TRBV4-3	.	.	TRBJ2-4	17	CASSQDTAGGTKNIQYF	TGCGCCAGCAGCCAAGATACGGCAGGCGGGACCAAAAACATTCAGTACTTC
TRBV28	.	many	TRBJ2-7	12	CASSLRNYEQYF	TGTGCCAGCAGTTTACGGAACTACGAGCAGTACTTC
TRBV6-9	.	.	TRBJ2-5	13	CASSYLTQETQYF	TGTGCCAGCAGTTATCTCACCCAAGAGACCCAGTACTTC
TRBV14	.	.	TRBJ2-3	16	CASSHYPWGGGDTQYF	TGTGCCAGCAGCCATTACCCGTGGGGGGGCGGAGATACGCAGTATTTT
TRBV9	TRBD2	.	TRBJ2-3	16	CASSVAASGRTDTQYF	TGTGCCAGCAGCGTAGCGGCTAGCGGGAGAACAGATACGCAGTATTTT
TRBV18	.	many	TRBJ2-7	15	CASSPVRGSPYEQYF	TGTGCCAGCTCACCGGTGAGGGGCAGCCCCTACGAGCAGTACTTC
TRBV7-8	.	many	TRBJ1-2	14	CASSLVRVSGGYTF	TGTGCCAGCAGCTTAGTACGGGTCTCGGGAGGCTACACCTTC
TRBV3-1	TRBD2	many	TRBJ2-1	15	CASSRQTSGSYSRFF	TGTGCCAGCAGCCGTCAGACTAGCGGGAGTTATAGTCGGTTCTTC